What follows are 28 T cell receptor beta chains derived from one specimen sequenced in a study of cytomegalovirus exposure and HLA in healthy donors. A multiplex PCR was run with 60 Vbeta primers and 13 Jbeta primers. Produced via immunoSEQ multiplex PCR; TCRdb's table is partial and in-frame only. The sample records 200,000 to 250,000 clones, roughly 78% being singletons. Sequencing used PBMCs. Receptor source: a boy aged 10-17 years in good health and CMV-seronegative.

This chain uses TRBV5-1 with TRBJ2-5; 8 bases fit TRBD1. After removal of 0 bases from V and 3 bases from J, the junction contained 7 bases not matched to a gene. The germline gives CDR1 SGHRS, CDR2 YFSETQ. This CDR3 is 16 amino acids long. The CDR3 DNA sequence: TGCGCCAGCAGCTTGGTGGGCAGGGGGCGGGAAGAGACCCAGTACTTC. Protein: CASSLVGRGREETQYF.

The chain recombines TRBV9 with TRBJ1-6, with 8 bases that match TRBD1. The germline CDR1 and CDR2 sequences are SGDLS and YYNGEE. The CDR3 is made up of 15 amino acids. The V segment lost 2 bases and the J segment 7 bases; nucleotides outside the gene matches: 5. CDR3: CASSVGTGSNSPLHF. The CDR3, as DNA: TGTGCCAGCAGCGTGGGGACAGGTTCAAATTCACCCCTCCACTTT.

This chain connects TRBV5-1 to TRBJ1-6; TRBD1 might be the D (6 bases). The V and J ends lost 0 bases and 11 bases respectively, with 9 bases between them. CDR3 length: 13 amino acids. Looked up from germline, CDR1 is SGHRS and CDR2 is YFSETQ. The CDR3 loop reads CASSLAGVPPLHF. The CDR3 region has the DNA TGCGCCAGCAGCTTGGCAGGGGTTCCACCCCTCCACTTT.

This clone turned up a few times. The gene calls are TRBV7-6 and TRBJ2-6; no definite D call. This CDR3 spans 15 amino acids. Germline-derived CDR1 and CDR2 are SGHVS and FNYEAQ. V was pared by 2 bases and J by 4 bases, with 9 bases between. CDR3 DNA: TGTGCCAGCAGCTTACCAGGCGACGGGGCCAACGTCCTGACTTTC. Translated, it gives CASSLPGDGANVLTF. Supplemented by reference TRBV7-6 and TRBJ2-6, the full variable domain reads GAGVSQSPRYKVTKRGQDVALRCDPISGHVSLYWYRQALGQGPEFLTYFNYEAQQDKSGLPNDRFSAERPEGSISTLTIQRTEQRDSAMYRCASSLPGDGANVLTFGAGSRLTVL.

The chain couples TRBV19 to TRBJ1-5; 9 nucleotides match TRBD1. V trimming: 8 bases; J trimming: 3 bases; junction bases outside the gene matches: 2. This CDR3 has 13 residues. The germline V gene encodes CDR1 LNHDA and CDR2 SQIVND (reference sequence). The DNA for the CDR3 is TGTGCCAGTGGGGACAGGGTCAATCAGCCCCAGCATTTT. Residues: CASGDRVNQPQHF.

The chain carries TRBV19 and TRBJ1-2, with D tentatively TRBD1 (5 bases). The CDR3 contains 16 residues. The germline V gene has CDR1 LNHDA and CDR2 SQIVND (reference sequence). The V and J ends lost 4 bases and 8 bases respectively, with 23 bases between them. CDR3 sequence: CASSTPSSRDLGGYTF. CDR3 nucleotides: TGTGCCAGTAGTACCCCCAGCTCCAGGGATCTTGGAGGCTACACCTTC.

The V call is TRBV9, the J call TRBJ1-3, with no clear D. The CDR3 sequence is 17 residues long. Germline lookup yields CDR1 SGDLS and CDR2 YYNGEE. Trimming removed 1 base from V and 0 bases from J, with 14 bases in between. The CDR3 is CASSVWGGSHSGNTIYF. The CDR3, as DNA: TGTGCCAGCAGCGTATGGGGAGGGAGCCACTCTGGAAACACCATATATTTT.

This rearrangement joins TRBV4-1 to TRBJ2-7; no clear D. Per the germline V gene, CDR1 is MGHRA and CDR2 is YSYEKL. The CDR3 is 14 residues long. With 0 bases removed from V and 2 bases from J, the gap between germline ends came to 8 bases. CDR3 in amino acids: CASSQDGQAYEQYF. The CDR3 DNA reads as TGCGCCAGCAGCCAAGATGGGCAGGCCTACGAGCAGTACTTC.

This CDR3 is CAISESEGLGYEQYF. CDR3 nucleotides: TGTGCCATCAGTGAGTCGGAGGGTCTGGGCTACGAGCAGTACTTC. The chain combines TRBV10-3 with TRBJ2-7; D perhaps matches TRBD2 (6 bases). V lost 0 bases, J lost 3 bases, and 12 bases lay in between. The CDR3 has 15 amino acids. Germline V gene data show CDR1 as ENHRY and CDR2 as SYGVKD.

The chain recombines TRBV6-5 with TRBJ2-5; TRBD2 is a possible D gene (6 bases). The J call may be incorrect, as the DNA end agrees better with TRBJ2-7. In germline, CDR1 is MNHEY, CDR2 SVGAGI. The CDR3 is 14 amino acids. CDR3: CASSWNREVYEQYF. The CDR3 region has the DNA TGTGCCAGCAGTTGGAATAGGGAGGTCTACGAGCAGTACTTC.

V is TRBV5-6 and J is TRBJ2-1; D ambiguous. Germline CDR1 is SGHDT and CDR2 is YYEEEE. V dropped 3 bases and J dropped 0 bases, with 10 bases sitting between them. The CDR3 extends over 15 amino acids. In DNA form, the CDR3 reads TGTGCCAGCAGCTCGCTAGTGAGCTCCTACAATGAGCAGTTCTTC. Translation gives CASSSLVSSYNEQFF.

V is TRBV29-1 and J is TRBJ1-1, with 10 bases matching TRBD1. The CDR3 contains 13 residues. Germline V gene lookup returns CDR1 SQVTM and CDR2 ANQGSEA. Losses at the gene ends were 4 bases for V and 9 bases for J; bases not matched to a gene: 8. CDR3 in amino acids: CSVASGQGWQAFF. CDR3 DNA sequence: TGCAGCGTTGCTTCGGGACAGGGGTGGCAAGCTTTCTTT. The variable domain in full, completed from reference TRBV29-1 and TRBJ1-1, reads SAVISQKPSRDICQRGTSLTIQCQVDSQVTMMFWYRQQPGQSLTLIATANQGSEATYESGFVIDKFPISRPNLTFSTLTVSNMSPEDSSIYLCSVASGQGWQAFFGQGTRLTVV.

The chain uses TRBV2 and TRBJ1-2; D is ambiguous. CDR1 and CDR2 from the germline V gene are SNHLY and FYNNEI. V was clipped by 5 bases and J by 5 bases, with 9 bases between them. This CDR3 is built from 12 residues. The CDR3 DNA follows: TGTGCCAGCAGTCCAGCGTTTTATGGCTACACCTTC. Amino acids: CASSPAFYGYTF.

The V and J genes are TRBV6-5 and TRBJ1-2; 10 nucleotides agree with TRBD1. V trimming: 8 bases; J trimming: 2 bases; junction bases outside the gene matches: 8. This CDR3 is 15 amino acids long. Germline V gene data show CDR1 as MNHEY and CDR2 as SVGAGI. For the CDR3, the DNA is TGTGCCAGCTCCCGCGGGGACAGGGGAAACTATGGCTACACCTTC. It specifies CASSRGDRGNYGYTF.

The chain carries TRBV10-3 and TRBJ2-7; tentative D call: TRBD2 (5 bases). There are 18 residues in the CDR3. V shed 8 bases and J shed 8 bases, with 34 bases lying between them. Germline loops: CDR1 ENHRY, CDR2 SYGVKD. The CDR3 sequence: CAILEGRTKLERPPQQYF. CDR3 nucleotides: TGTGCCATCCTAGAGGGAAGGACCAAGCTTGAAAGACCACCCCAGCAGTACTTC.

The DNA for the CDR3 is TGTGCCAGCAGTTACTCCGGGAGCAATCAGCCCCAGCATTTT. Translated, it gives CASSYSGSNQPQHF. V usage is TRBV6-6 and J usage is TRBJ1-5, with unresolved D. The CDR3 contains 14 residues. In germline, CDR1 is MNHNY, CDR2 SVGAGI (reference sequence). Between the trimmed V and J ends, which lost 0 bases and 1 base, there was a span of 4 bases.

This clone was seen a handful of times. The chain recombines TRBV5-4 with TRBJ1-2; 8 bases line up with TRBD1. Germline CDR1 SGHNT, CDR2 YYREEE (reference sequence). J was trimmed by 7 bases and V by 4 bases; bases with no gene match: 3. The CDR3 runs 12 residues. The CDR3 sequence: CASSPGTGGYTF. The DNA for the CDR3 is TGTGCCAGCAGCCCGGGGACAGGTGGCTACACCTTC.

This rearrangement joins TRBV12-5 to TRBJ2-7; TRBD1 matches at 9 bases. The germline CDR1 and CDR2 sequences are LGHNT and FRNRAP. CDR3 length equals 14 residues. The J segment lost 7 bases and the V segment lost 7 bases, leaving 11 bases of the junction unmatched. The CDR3 coding sequence is TGTGCTAGTGACACCGGGACAGGGTGGGGGGAGCAGTACTTC. Protein: CASDTGTGWGEQYF.

The chain uses TRBV5-8 and TRBJ2-3; D call uncertain. CDR3 size: 12 residues. The germline CDR1 and CDR2 sequences are SGHTS and YDEGEE. The V end was cut by 7 bases, the J end by 12 bases, with 18 bases between. The CDR3 protein is CASRRVATSQYF. For the CDR3, the DNA is TGTGCCAGCCGTCGGGTGGCCACCTCCCAGTATTTT.

This clone appeared once. The gene calls are TRBV11-2 and TRBJ2-7; D is perhaps TRBD1 (5 bases). CDR1 is SGHAT and CDR2 is FQNNGV in the germline V gene. The V end lost 1 base, the J end lost 2 bases, and 12 bases lay between the germline ends. The CDR3 has 15 residues. The CDR3 DNA follows: TGTGCCAGCAGCTTAGGGTACAGGCAAGCCTACGAGCAGTACTTC. Amino acids: CASSLGYRQAYEQYF. Full variable domain (missing parts from reference TRBV11-2 and TRBJ2-7): EAGVAQSPRYKIIEKRQSVAFWCNPISGHATLYWYQQILGQGPKLLIQFQNNGVVDDSQLPKDRFSAERLKGVDSTLKIQPAKLEDSAVYLCASSLGYRQAYEQYFGPGTRLTVT.

The genes are TRBV6-5 and TRBJ2-7; D is unresolved. Trimming left V 5 bases short and J 4 bases short, with 15 bases between. The germline gives CDR1 MNHEY, CDR2 SVGAGI. This CDR3 comprises 14 residues. The CDR3 nucleotides read TGTGCCAGCAGTGAGTTTTTATCCGCTTACGAGCAGTACTTC. Its translation is CASSEFLSAYEQYF.

The rearrangement links TRBV6-1 to TRBJ1-1, with 10 bases identical to TRBD1. V shed 5 bases, J shed 7 bases, and the junction held 7 bases outside the gene matches. The germline V gene has CDR1 MNHNS and CDR2 SASEGT. This CDR3 is 14 amino acids long. CDR3 sequence: CASSSGTGEIEAFF. CDR3 nucleotides: TGTGCCAGCAGTTCCGGGACAGGGGAGATTGAAGCTTTCTTT.

This chain uses TRBV6-1 with TRBJ1-2; 9 bases fit TRBD1. The CDR3 runs to 14 residues. Germline loops: CDR1 MNHNS, CDR2 SASEGT. V dropped 8 bases and J dropped 7; count of bases not matched to a gene: 11. In nucleotides, the CDR3 is TGTGCCAGCGGGGAGGGAGGGACAGGGTTTGGCTACACCTTC. This encodes CASGEGGTGFGYTF.

V gene TRBV2 combines with J gene TRBJ2-7, with a possible D match to TRBD2 (6 bases). Trimming took off 8 bases at V and 6 bases at J, with 11 bases between the two ends. This CDR3 region has 11 residues. CDR1 and CDR2 from the germline V gene are SNHLY and FYNNEI. CDR3 DNA sequence: TGTGCCAGCCTAAGGGGAGGCGAGCAGTACTTC. This gives the protein CASLRGGEQYF.

This rearrangement joins TRBV5-1 to TRBJ2-3; 8 positions agree with TRBD2. Germline assignment: CDR1 SGHRS and CDR2 YFSETQ. This CDR3 has 15 residues. With V trimmed by 0 bases and J by 4 bases, 4 bases remained unmatched. The CDR3 DNA reads TGCGCCAGCAGCTTGGTCGGGGGGGCATCAGATACGCAGTATTTT. Its translation: CASSLVGGASDTQYF.

The chain carries TRBV9 and TRBJ1-2; D is undetermined. This CDR3 has 16 residues. V lost 4 bases, J lost 4 bases, and 20 bases lay in between. Germline-derived CDR1 and CDR2 are SGDLS and YYNGEE. Here the CDR3 DNA reads TGTGCCAGCAGCCCCACCCCGAGGTACGACGGCTATGGCTACACCTTC. It encodes CASSPTPRYDGYGYTF.

The CDR3 DNA is TGCGCCAGCAGCTCGCATGGCGGGAATACGCAGTATTTT. Its protein is CASSSHGGNTQYF. The rearrangement uses TRBV5-1 and TRBJ2-3, with D perhaps TRBD2 (6 bases). The germline V gene has CDR1 SGHRS and CDR2 YFSETQ. The CDR3 contains 13 residues. Trimming stripped 3 bases from V and 7 bases from J, with 12 bases between.

V usage is TRBV30 and J usage is TRBJ1-3; 7 bases match TRBD1. This CDR3 comprises 15 residues. Germline V gene data show CDR1 as GTSNPN and CDR2 as SVGIG (reference sequence). With V trimmed by 3 bases and J by 7 bases, 12 bases remained unmatched. The CDR3 is CAWSRLNRGRNTIYF. Here the CDR3 DNA reads TGTGCCTGGAGCAGGTTGAACAGGGGTAGGAACACCATATATTTT.